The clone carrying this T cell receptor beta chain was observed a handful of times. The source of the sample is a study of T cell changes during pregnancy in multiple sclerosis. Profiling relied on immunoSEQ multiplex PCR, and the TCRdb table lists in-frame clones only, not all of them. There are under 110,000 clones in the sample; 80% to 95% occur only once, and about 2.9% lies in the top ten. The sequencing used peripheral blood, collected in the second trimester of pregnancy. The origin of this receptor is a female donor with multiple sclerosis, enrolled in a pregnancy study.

The CDR3 sequence is CASSMGGSDGYTF. CDR3 bases: TGTGCCAGCTCAATGGGGGGATCCGATGGCTACACCTTC. V gene TRBV9 combines with J gene TRBJ1-2; weak D call: TRBD1 (5 bases). CDR1 and CDR2 (germline): SGDLS, YYNGEE. The CDR3 length is 13 residues. Trimming removed 7 bases at V and 6 bases at J, with 16 bases between.